The TCR beta chain under discussion was sequenced for a study of cytomegalovirus exposure and HLA in healthy donors. Remarks on this clone: Its cognate antigen is unknown.

V was trimmed by 4 bases and J by 1 base, leaving 15 bases between them. Germline V lookup: CDR1 SGHNT, CDR2 YYREEE (reference sequence). This CDR3 is 15 amino acids long. Study results and limitations: Relative to the approximately 660-donor mean, N-insertions were reportedly fewer in an Asian-associated ancestry cluster in a later analysis. The analysis excluded some indistinguishable V segments, including TRBV6-2 and TRBV6-3.

The PCR had 60 Vbeta and 13 Jbeta primers. TCRdb's copy holds only in-frame clones and misses some; the assay was immunoSEQ multiplex PCR. This table holds approximately 100,000 clones, 65% found once. The sample taken for sequencing was PBMCs. The sequence came from a man aged 25 to 40 in good health and CMV-seropositive. The V call is TRBV5-4, the J call TRBJ2-7; a weak D match, TRBD2 (6 bases). The CDR3 is CASSSPGTPSYEQYF. In DNA form, the CDR3 reads TGTGCCAGCAGCAGCCCGGGGACTCCGTCCTACGAGCAGTACTTC. The full variable domain, rest sourced from reference TRBV5-4 and TRBJ2-7, is ETGVTQSPTHLIKTRGQQVTLRCSSQSGHNTVSWYQQALGQGPQFIFQYYREEENGRGNFPPRFSGLQFPNYSSELNVNALELDDSALYLCASSSPGTPSYEQYFGPGTRLTVT.